This T cell receptor beta chain derives from a study of cytomegalovirus exposure and HLA in healthy donors. In the PCR, 60 Vbeta and 13 Jbeta primers were used. Sequencing was performed with immunoSEQ multiplex PCR; in TCRdb, only in-frame clones are kept and a portion is missing. The sample shows 90,000 to 140,000 clones, roughly 80% of them seen only once. CDR3 length: 17 amino acids. The V segment lost 4 bases and the J segment 2 bases; nucleotides outside the gene matches: 10. Germline V gene sequence: CDR1 SGHRS, CDR2 YFSETQ. Source material: PBMCs. The chain couples TRBV5-1 to TRBJ2-3; 10 bases agree with TRBD2. This sequence was found in a middle-aged woman in good health and CMV-seropositive. CDR3 DNA: TGCGCCAGCAGCCAACACGGACTAGCGGAGCACACAGATACGCAGTATTTT. It is translated as CASSQHGLAEHTDTQYF.